These 26 T cell receptor beta chains were all obtained from the same sample, sequenced in a study of blood T cells in healthy people across ages. A second 7 to 11 cycle PCR used barcoded and J-beta primers. TCRdb ran MiXCR on the 5' RACE reads and lists one entry per CDR3 protein. This repertoire shows hundreds of thousands of distinct CDR3 sequences, 53% found once; its top ten account for approximately 40%. Sequencing input: blood. The source of these receptors is a man older than 75 in good health.

The CDR3 nucleotides are TGTGCCAGCAATCGTATAGCGGGAGGGACCTACGAGCAGTACTTC. Encoded protein: CASNRIAGGTYEQYF. This chain connects TRBV6-2 or TRBV6-3 to TRBJ2-7; 11 bases match TRBD2. The length of the CDR3 is 15 residues. Unmatched junction bases numbered 7, after V lost 7 bases and J lost 2 bases. Looked up from germline, CDR1 is MNHEY and CDR2 is SVGEGT.

The chain is built from TRBV5-1 and TRBJ2-7; unclear D gene. CDR1 and CDR2 (germline): SGHRS, YFSETQ. This CDR3 region has 14 residues. V was shortened by 0 bases and J by 6 bases, with 13 bases between the two germline ends. The CDR3 loop is CASSLGVVASEQYF. The CDR3 DNA sequence: TGCGCCAGCAGCTTGGGAGTAGTTGCGAGCGAGCAGTACTTC.

This chain connects TRBV28 to TRBJ2-1, with a weak D call TRBD2 (6 bases). The ends were cut back, 4 bases at V and 0 bases at J, with 13 bases in the middle. The CDR3 loop spans 16 amino acids. In germline, CDR1 is MDHEN, CDR2 SYDVKM. The CDR3 here is CASSSRDSGSYNEQFF. The CDR3 coding sequence is TGTGCCAGCAGTTCCAGGGATAGCGGCTCCTACAATGAGCAGTTCTTC. Based on the CDR3 plus reference TRBV28 and TRBJ2-1, the full variable domain is DVKVTQSSRYLVKRTGEKVFLECVQDMDHENMFWYRQDPGLGLRLIYFSYDVKMKEKGDIPEGYSVSREKKERFSLILESASTNQTSMYLCASSSRDSGSYNEQFFGPGTRLTVL.

The sample holds a few counts of this clonotype. The gene calls are TRBV24-1 and TRBJ1-2; TRBD1 matches 7 bases. Losses at the gene ends were 3 bases for V and 7 bases for J; bases not matched to a gene: 7. CDR1 is KGHDR, CDR2 SFDVKD, per germline. This CDR3 comprises 14 residues. The CDR3 DNA sequence: TGTGCCACCAGTGATCATACAGGGGCTGGTGGCTACACCTTC. It codes for CATSDHTGAGGYTF.

The chain joins TRBV12-3 or TRBV12-4 to TRBJ2-1; the match to TRBD1 covers 10 bases. V shed 7 bases and J 8 bases; nucleotides not matched to a gene: 14. The CDR3 contains 16 residues. The CDR3 protein is CASTNRVGQGLDEQFF. In DNA form, the CDR3 reads TGTGCCAGCACCAACCGAGTGGGACAGGGGTTGGATGAGCAGTTCTTC.

J is TRBJ2-7 and V is TRBV9; no firm D call. Germline-derived CDR1 and CDR2 are SGDLS and YYNGEE. V shed 0 bases and J shed 7 bases, with 11 bases lying between them. There are 13 residues in the CDR3. In DNA form, the CDR3 reads TGTGCCAGCAGCGTAGAGACCTCCCGGGAGCAGTACTTC. It is translated as CASSVETSREQYF.

The rearrangement uses TRBV6-1 and TRBJ1-2; 7 bases map to TRBD1. CDR1 and CDR2 (germline): MNHNS, SASEGT. This CDR3 spans 14 amino acids. After removal of 2 bases from V and 5 bases from J, the junction contained 5 bases not matched to a gene. This CDR3 reads CASSEWTGLYGYTF. CDR3 DNA: TGTGCCAGCAGTGAATGGACAGGCCTATATGGCTACACCTTC.

The J gene is TRBJ2-7, the V gene TRBV2, with TRBD1 identical over 11 bases. The CDR3 length is 14 residues. V lost 7 bases and J lost 7; bases outside the gene matches: 9. Germline V lookup: CDR1 SNHLY, CDR2 FYNNEI. DNA of the CDR3: TGTGCCAGCATCCGGGACAGGGGGATGGGAGAGCAGTACTTC. Translation gives CASIRDRGMGEQYF. The variable domain in full, completed from reference TRBV2 and TRBJ2-7, reads EPEVTQTPSHQVTQMGQEVILRCVPISNHLYFYWYRQILGQKVEFLVSFYNNEISEKSEIFDDQFSVERPDGSNFTLKIRSTKLEDSAMYFCASIRDRGMGEQYFGPGTRLTVT.

CDR3 bases: TGTGCCAGCAGCCAAGGGTTCCTAGCCTTTGGCAACACCGGGGAGCTGTTTTTT. Its protein is CASSQGFLAFGNTGELFF. The chain couples TRBV4-2 to TRBJ2-2; D perhaps matches TRBD2 (5 bases). V lost 1 base and J lost 2, with 17 bases in between. Germline values: CDR1 LGHNA, CDR2 YNFKEQ. The CDR3 contains 18 residues.

This clonotype was seen just once. The chain links TRBV10-2 to TRBJ2-2, with 8 bases aligning to TRBD1. Germline values: CDR1 WSHSY, CDR2 SAAADI. CDR3 length: 14 amino acids. Germline trimming cut 8 bases from V and 0 bases from J; bases unmatched to any gene: 2. CDR3 bases: TGCGCCAGCGCAGGGGGCACGAACACCGGGGAGCTGTTTTTT. As protein: CASAGGTNTGELFF.

The J gene is TRBJ1-2, the V gene TRBV18; D call uncertain. V dropped 3 bases and J dropped 4 bases, with 9 bases sitting between them. CDR1 KGHSH and CDR2 LQKENI come from the germline V gene. The CDR3 runs to 13 residues. DNA for the CDR3: TGTGCCAGCTCACCTTCGGCGGGCTATGGCTACACCTTC. This sequence encodes CASSPSAGYGYTF. The variable domain in full, with the rest retrieved from reference TRBV18 and TRBJ1-2, is NAGVMQNPRHLVRRRGQEARLRCSPMKGHSHVYWYRQLPEEGLKFMVYLQKENIIDESGMPKERFSAEFPKEGPSILRIQQVVRGDSAAYFCASSPSAGYGYTFGSGTRLTVV.

This chain connects TRBV24-1 to TRBJ2-3; 10 nucleotides align to TRBD2. The CDR3 extends over 15 amino acids. Germline V gene data show CDR1 as KGHDR and CDR2 as SFDVKD. V lost 5 bases to trimming and J lost 6 bases; unmatched junction nucleotides: 7. For the CDR3, the DNA is TGTGCCACCAGTGTGGGACTAGCGCCTAGGGATACGCAGTATTTT. This translates into CATSVGLAPRDTQYF.

Written as DNA, the CDR3 is TGTGCCAGCAGAGGGGATGTCGGGTGGCAGTTCTTC. This codes for CASRGDVGWQFF. The rearrangement joins TRBV7-2 to TRBJ2-1; the D gene is possibly TRBD1 (5 bases). The CDR3 is 12 residues long. Germline V gives CDR1 SGHTA, CDR2 FQGNSA. V was cut by 6 bases and J by 12 bases, with 15 bases left in between.

This clonotype showed up just a few times. The chain is built from TRBV9 and TRBJ1-2; D gene uncertain. Trimming shortened V by 1 base and J by 7 bases, and 20 bases separated the two germline ends. This CDR3 has 16 residues. Germline V gives CDR1 SGDLS, CDR2 YYNGEE. The CDR3 sequence is CASSVFAEPNYGGYTF. The CDR3 DNA sequence: TGTGCCAGCAGCGTATTCGCAGAGCCTAACTATGGTGGCTACACCTTC.

This clonotype was seen only a few times. V is TRBV7-9 and J is TRBJ1-2; unclear D gene. In germline, CDR1 is SEHNR, CDR2 FQNEAQ (reference sequence). This CDR3 contains 15 residues. The V and J ends lost 4 bases and 1 base respectively, with 13 bases between them. The CDR3 DNA reads as TGTGCCAGCAGCTCCACCGCGTTCCTTAACTATGGCTACACCTTC. Translated: CASSSTAFLNYGYTF.

This chain links TRBV24-1 with TRBJ2-1, with TRBD2 matching over 14 bases. CDR1 and CDR2 (germline): KGHDR, SFDVKD. The CDR3 runs to 20 residues. Unmatched junction bases numbered 11, after V lost 5 bases and J lost 0 bases. The CDR3 here is CATSATPGTSGGYSYNEQFF. The DNA of the CDR3 is TGTGCCACCAGTGCCACTCCGGGGACTAGCGGGGGTTACTCCTACAATGAGCAGTTCTTC.

This clonotype was observed at least ten times. The chain's CDR3 is CSGSSGSETQYF. CDR3 bases: TGCAGCGGATCTAGCGGGAGTGAGACCCAGTACTTC. The V and J genes are TRBV29-1 and TRBJ2-5; the match to TRBD2 covers 10 bases. Germline-derived CDR1 and CDR2 are SQVTM and ANQGSEA. V lost 7 bases, J lost 5 bases, and 4 bases stayed unmatched. CDR3 length: 12 amino acids.

This chain uses TRBV7-9 with TRBJ2-7; 7 bases are a match to TRBD2. The J call may not be correct, given that the DNA end is closer to TRBJ2-5. The CDR3 runs 15 residues. CDR1 SEHNR and CDR2 FQNEAQ come from the germline V gene (reference sequence). The DNA of the CDR3 is TGTGCCAGCAGCTTGGGAAGCGGGACCCGGGAGACCCAGTACTTC. Translating it yields CASSLGSGTRETQYF.

This chain links TRBV20-1 with TRBJ2-1; TRBD1 aligns across 7 bases. In germline, CDR1 is DFQATT, CDR2 SNEGSKA (reference sequence). The CDR3 runs 11 residues. V shed 0 bases and J 15 bases; nucleotides not matched to a gene: 5. The CDR3 coding sequence is TGCAGTGCTAGAGACCGACAGGGTTGGTTCTTC. It encodes CSARDRQGWFF.

This clonotype was found once. The V gene is TRBV24-1, the J gene TRBJ2-2; 7 bases are shared with TRBD2. Germline assignment: CDR1 KGHDR and CDR2 SFDVKD. This CDR3 has 15 residues. V gave up 2 bases and J gave up 6 bases; unmatched junction bases: 5. In DNA form, the CDR3 reads TGTGCCACCAGTGATTACGGGGGGTATGCCGGGGAGCTGTTTTTT. Protein sequence: CATSDYGGYAGELFF.

The chain carries TRBV2 and TRBJ2-3; D is undetermined. Germline loops: CDR1 SNHLY, CDR2 FYNNEI. CDR3 length equals 13 residues. V lost 2 bases to trimming and J lost 7 bases, with 10 bases between them. CDR3 sequence reads: CASSETRDHTQYF. The CDR3 bases are TGTGCCAGCAGTGAAACGCGAGACCATACGCAGTATTTT.

The chain has TRBV25-1 and TRBJ2-3; 8 positions match TRBD1. V lost 3 bases, J lost 14 bases, and 16 bases stayed unmatched. Per the germline V gene, CDR1 is MGHDK and CDR2 is SYGVNS. The CDR3 runs to 15 residues. The CDR3, as DNA: TGTGCCAGCAGTGACGGTCAGGGGGCATCCAGATACGCGTATTTT. Translation gives CASSDGQGASRYAYF.

The chain combines TRBV2 with TRBJ1-2; D is ambiguous. This CDR3 contains 12 residues. In germline, CDR1 is SNHLY, CDR2 FYNNEI. The V gene lost 6 bases and the J gene lost 2 bases, with 7 bases spanning the gap. Written as DNA, the CDR3 is TGTGCCAGCAGGGATGGGAACTATGGCTACACCTTC. Translating gives CASRDGNYGYTF.

This clonotype has a handful of counts. This chain joins TRBV3-1 and TRBJ2-1; unclear D gene. CDR1 is LGHDT, CDR2 YNNKEL, per germline (reference sequence). Trimming pared 4 bases from V and 9 bases from J, leaving 16 bases between. This CDR3 region has 14 residues. CDR3 region: CASSPLEPSVEQFF. The DNA of the CDR3 is TGTGCCAGCAGCCCCCTGGAACCCTCTGTTGAGCAGTTCTTC.

The CDR3 DNA sequence: TGCAGTGCTAGGGCTTCGGGGATTCGCACAGATACGCAGTATTTT. Translation gives CSARASGIRTDTQYF. The chain carries TRBV20-1 and TRBJ2-3, with D tentatively TRBD2 (5 bases). CDR1 and CDR2 from the germline V gene are DFQATT and SNEGSKA (reference sequence). The CDR3 has 15 residues. V was cut by 3 bases and J by 1 base, with 14 bases left in between.

The rearrangement uses TRBV2 and TRBJ2-7; D is unresolved. The DNA matches TRBJ2-5 better at its end, which makes the J call doubtful. CDR1 is SNHLY and CDR2 is FYNNEI in the germline V gene. The CDR3 length is 11 residues. CDR3: CATLGRETQYF. CDR3 nucleotides: TGTGCCACTTTAGGAAGGGAGACCCAGTACTTC.